This passage covers 31 T cell receptor beta chains from one sample sequenced in a study of blood T cell repertoires in COVID-19. The table came from immunoSEQ multiplex PCR; TCRdb's copy has only in-frame clones and leaves some out. The top ten clones hold around 1.6% of a sample with approximately 250,000 clones, about 89% of them seen once. Source material: peripheral blood. Receptors were obtained from a woman between 55 and 75 years old who had recovered from COVID-19.

V is TRBV29-1 and J is TRBJ2-1; D call uncertain. The CDR3 consists of 14 residues. The germline V and J ends were trimmed by 7 bases and 0 bases, with 13 bases remaining between them. Germline CDR1 SQVTM, CDR2 ANQGSEA. The CDR3 loop reads CSGTRGSSYNEQFF. In nucleotides, the CDR3 is TGCAGCGGTACACGCGGAAGCTCCTACAATGAGCAGTTCTTC.

This clone was found once. The chain links TRBV5-1 to TRBJ2-7; 7 nucleotides align to TRBD2. The CDR3 totals 15 residues. Germline CDR1 and CDR2: SGHRS and YFSETQ. Trimming cost V 0 bases and J 4 bases; bases outside gene matches: 7. The CDR3 here is CASSLVASGPYEQYF. CDR3 bases: TGCGCCAGCAGCTTGGTGGCTAGCGGTCCTTACGAGCAGTACTTC.

This clone was recorded a few times. The CDR3 DNA reads as TGTGCCAGCAGTTTACTGTCTAGCGGGGTCTACGAGCAGTACTTC. It yields the protein CASSLLSSGVYEQYF. The rearrangement uses TRBV28 and TRBJ2-7, with TRBD2 identical over 9 bases. Germline CDR1 and CDR2: MDHEN and SYDVKM. The CDR3 totals 15 residues. The V and J ends lost 2 bases and 3 bases, in that order; junction bases with no gene match: 5.

The CDR3 loop is CASSLRDSFTGELFF. The CDR3 coding sequence is TGCGCCAGCAGCTTGAGGGACAGCTTTACCGGGGAGCTGTTTTTT. The chain joins TRBV5-1 to TRBJ2-2; the match to TRBD1 covers 7 bases. V was pared by 1 base and J by 5 bases, with 5 bases of the junction left unmatched. The germline gives CDR1 SGHRS, CDR2 YFSETQ. The CDR3 loop spans 15 amino acids.

V and J are TRBV7-8 and TRBJ1-5; tentatively, D is TRBD1 (5 bases). Germline CDR1 reads SGHVS; CDR2 reads FQNEAQ. Deletions cut 4 bases from V and 0 bases from J, with 16 bases between. The CDR3 is 17 residues long. CDR3 in DNA: TGTGCCAGCAGCTCTCGTTGGGGGAGGAATAGCAATCAGCCCCAGCATTTT. It translates to CASSSRWGRNSNQPQHF. Using reference TRBV7-8 and TRBJ1-5 for the parts outside the CDR3, the full variable domain is GAGVSQSPRYKVAKRGQDVALRCDPISGHVSLFWYQQALGQGPEFLTYFQNEAQLDKSGLPSDRFFAERPEGSVSTLKIQRTQQEDSAVYLCASSSRWGRNSNQPQHFGDGTRLSIL.

The table lists this clone with a count of one. The rearrangement links TRBV7-3 to TRBJ2-2; 8 positions agree with TRBD1. V dropped 1 base and J dropped 1; count of bases not matched to a gene: 8. Germline V gives CDR1 SGHTA, CDR2 FQGTGA. The CDR3 spans 18 residues. This chain's CDR3 is CASSLNPGGELNTGELFF. The CDR3 nucleotides read TGTGCCAGCAGCTTAAATCCAGGGGGCGAACTGAACACCGGGGAGCTGTTTTTT.

This clone has more than one count but fewer than ten. The chain employs TRBV19 and TRBJ1-6, with 7 bases aligning to TRBD1. J lost 6 bases, V lost 8 bases, and 7 bases had no gene match. CDR3 size: 14 residues. In germline, CDR1 is LNHDA, CDR2 SQIVND (reference sequence). CDR3 in DNA: TGTGCCAGTGAACCGGGACAGACTAATTCACCCCTCCACTTT. It specifies CASEPGQTNSPLHF.

This rearrangement joins TRBV7-9 to TRBJ1-4; maybe TRBD1 (6 bases). V lost 5 bases to trimming and J lost 4 bases, with 14 bases between them. The germline V gene has CDR1 SEHNR and CDR2 FQNEAQ (reference sequence). There are 15 residues in the CDR3. CDR3 amino acids: CASSPKGVGNEKLFF. CDR3 in DNA: TGTGCCAGCAGCCCGAAGGGGGTTGGTAATGAAAAACTGTTTTTT.

The chain links TRBV10-3 to TRBJ2-6; 10 bases are shared with TRBD1. Germline trimming cut 8 bases from V and 1 base from J; bases unmatched to any gene: 5. CDR1 is ENHRY, CDR2 SYGVKD, per germline. The CDR3 sequence is 16 residues long. The CDR3 loop reads CAIGGDRGSGANVLTF. The DNA of the CDR3 is TGTGCCATCGGGGGGGACAGGGGTTCTGGGGCCAACGTCCTGACTTTC.

The chain carries TRBV2 and TRBJ2-5, with D perhaps matching TRBD1 (6 bases). Per the germline V gene, CDR1 is SNHLY and CDR2 is FYNNEI. The CDR3 is 14 residues long. Trimming cost V 3 bases and J 3 bases, with 11 bases left between them. CDR3 DNA: TGTGCCAGCAGTGATAGGACAGCTGAAGAGACCCAGTACTTC. It is translated as CASSDRTAEETQYF.

The V and J genes are TRBV18 and TRBJ2-5; 7 bases are shared with TRBD1. Germline CDR1 is KGHSH and CDR2 is LQKENI. Trimming cost V 5 bases and J 2 bases; bases outside gene matches: 14. The CDR3 sequence is 17 residues long. This chain's CDR3 is CASSTGEGRSRQETQYF. For the CDR3, the DNA is TGTGCCAGCTCAACAGGGGAAGGGCGCTCTCGGCAAGAGACCCAGTACTTC. Supplemented by reference TRBV18 and TRBJ2-5, the full variable domain reads NAGVMQNPRHLVRRRGQEARLRCSPMKGHSHVYWYRQLPEEGLKFMVYLQKENIIDESGMPKERFSAEFPKEGPSILRIQQVVRGDSAAYFCASSTGEGRSRQETQYFGPGTRLLVL.

V and J are TRBV19 and TRBJ1-1; 10 nucleotides align to TRBD1. Germline lookup yields CDR1 LNHDA and CDR2 SQIVND (reference sequence). This CDR3 has 14 amino acids. Losses at the gene ends were 6 bases for V and 6 bases for J; bases not matched to a gene: 7. The DNA of the CDR3 is TGTGCCAGTAGACAAGACAGGGGGCCCGCTGAAGCTTTCTTT. Protein: CASRQDRGPAEAFF. The full variable domain, rest sourced from reference TRBV19 and TRBJ1-1, is DGGITQSPKYLFRKEGQNVTLSCEQNLNHDAMYWYRQDPGQGLRLIYYSQIVNDFQKGDIAEGYSVSREKKESFPLTVTSAQKNPTAFYLCASRQDRGPAEAFFGQGTRLTVV.

The count of this clone is one. The chain recombines TRBV6-5 with TRBJ1-4; D unresolved. The CDR3 contains 13 residues. Germline V gene sequence: CDR1 MNHEY, CDR2 SVGAGI. The V end lost 4 bases, the J end lost 9 bases, and 12 bases lay between the germline ends. DNA for the CDR3: TGTGCCAGCAGTTCACACCGGGAACAAAAACTGTTTTTT. Translation: CASSSHREQKLFF.

V is TRBV15 and J is TRBJ2-7; D is uncertain. The CDR3 is 12 residues long. Germline CDR1 LNHNV, CDR2 YYDKDF (reference sequence). Deletions cut 5 bases from V and 1 base from J, with 6 bases between. The chain's CDR3 is CATSASSYEQYF. The CDR3 DNA reads as TGTGCCACCAGCGCCAGTTCCTACGAGCAGTACTTC.

The J gene is TRBJ1-3, the V gene TRBV3-1 (or the pseudogene TRBV3-2); D is unresolved. This CDR3 is built from 18 residues. Germline CDR1 and CDR2: LGHDT and YNNKEL (reference sequence). V lost 0 bases and J 0 bases, leaving 15 bases between the germline ends. Here the CDR3 DNA reads TGTGCCAGCAGCCAAGAAACCCCCGTACAGCACTCTGGAAACACCATATATTTT. Translating gives CASSQETPVQHSGNTIYF.

The CDR3 DNA sequence: TGTGCCAGCAGGAATCCAGCGACGAACGACGAGACCCAGTACTTC. Protein product: CASRNPATNDETQYF. The chain combines TRBV7-9 with TRBJ2-5; D is ambiguous. CDR1 is SEHNR, CDR2 FQNEAQ, per germline (reference sequence). This CDR3 spans 15 amino acids. V was clipped by 6 bases and J by 5 bases, with 19 bases between them.

The CDR3 region is CASTQGSEQYF. In DNA, the CDR3 is TGCGCCAGCACGCAGGGGTCCGAGCAGTACTTC. The chain has TRBV5-1 and TRBJ2-7; a possible D gene is TRBD1 (6 bases). This CDR3 is 11 amino acids long. Deletions cut 6 bases from V and 6 bases from J, with 10 bases between. Germline V CDR1 and CDR2: SGHRS, YFSETQ.

The chain couples TRBV10-3 to TRBJ1-2, with no clear D. Trimming shortened V by 7 bases and J by 4 bases, and 10 bases separated the two germline ends. Germline CDR1 and CDR2: ENHRY and SYGVKD. There are 12 residues in the CDR3. CDR3 region: CAITGGLYGYTF. The CDR3 nucleotides read TGTGCCATCACTGGCGGGCTCTATGGCTACACCTTC.

This chain uses TRBV19 with TRBJ1-5; D not resolved. Trimming shortened V by 4 bases and J by 3 bases, and 22 bases separated the two germline ends. Germline-derived CDR1 and CDR2 are LNHDA and SQIVND (reference sequence). The CDR3 has 18 amino acids. The CDR3, as DNA: TGTGCCAGTAGTACCCGAGCTGATGGGAGCGGAGACAATCAGCCCCAGCATTTT. Its protein product is CASSTRADGSGDNQPQHF.

The V call is TRBV5-1, the J call TRBJ2-2; TRBD2 is a possible D gene (7 bases). Germline CDR1 is SGHRS and CDR2 is YFSETQ. The germline V and J ends were trimmed by 2 bases and 3 bases, with 11 bases remaining between them. This CDR3 comprises 15 residues. Here the CDR3 DNA reads TGCGCCAGCAGCTTCGGGGGGCCAGACACCGGGGAGCTGTTTTTT. Protein sequence: CASSFGGPDTGELFF.

The chain links TRBV9 to TRBJ1-6, with 7 bases identical to TRBD1. Germline CDR1 and CDR2: SGDLS and YYNGEE. The CDR3 is made up of 14 amino acids. V trimming: 0 bases; J trimming: 7 bases; junction bases outside the gene matches: 1. The CDR3 loop reads CASSVVQGNSPLHF. In DNA form, the CDR3 reads TGTGCCAGCAGCGTAGTACAGGGGAATTCACCCCTCCACTTT.

The chain has TRBV4-2 and TRBJ2-3; 7 positions agree with TRBD1. The CDR3 covers 16 residues. V trimming: 0 bases; J trimming: 2 bases; junction bases outside the gene matches: 5. Germline V gene sequence: CDR1 LGHNA, CDR2 YNFKEQ. The CDR3: CASSQESGGVTDTQYF. Here the CDR3 DNA reads TGTGCCAGCAGCCAAGAGTCAGGGGGTGTCACAGATACGCAGTATTTT.

The rearrangement links TRBV6-2 or TRBV6-3 to TRBJ1-6, with D unresolved. This CDR3 has 15 amino acids. The V end lost 2 bases, the J end lost 9 bases, and 14 bases lay between the germline ends. Germline V gives CDR1 MNHEY, CDR2 SVGEGT. The DNA for the CDR3 is TGTGCCAGCAGTTACATGGCAGGAATCCTTTCACCCCTCCACTTT. Its protein product is CASSYMAGILSPLHF.

The CDR3 here is CASSLSRVSSSATGELFF. The CDR3 coding sequence is TGTGCCAGCAGCTTGAGCAGGGTGAGCTCCTCCGCCACCGGGGAGCTGTTTTTT. The chain recombines TRBV7-9 with TRBJ2-2; perhaps TRBD1 as D (5 bases). Trimming took off 3 bases at V and 4 bases at J, with 21 bases between the two ends. The length of the CDR3 is 18 residues. From germline, CDR1 is SEHNR and CDR2 FQNEAQ (reference sequence).

The chain is built from TRBV11-2 and TRBJ2-6; D gene ambiguous. V lost 3 bases to trimming and J lost 0 bases, with 12 bases between them. From germline, CDR1 is SGHAT and CDR2 FQNNGV. This CDR3 spans 17 amino acids. CDR3 amino acids: CASSFALWYSGANVLTF. The CDR3 region has the DNA TGTGCCAGCAGCTTTGCCCTATGGTACTCTGGGGCCAACGTCCTGACTTTC.

The gene calls are TRBV19 and TRBJ1-1; D is uncertain. Germline CDR1 is LNHDA and CDR2 is SQIVND (reference sequence). Trimming took 7 bases from V and 5 from J, leaving 26 bases between them. The CDR3 consists of 17 residues. The CDR3 nucleotides read TGTGCCAGTACCCGTATAGCGGTAGGGCCGAGAAGGACTGAAGCTTTCTTT. Translated: CASTRIAVGPRRTEAFF. Supplemented by reference TRBV19 and TRBJ1-1, the full variable domain reads DGGITQSPKYLFRKEGQNVTLSCEQNLNHDAMYWYRQDPGQGLRLIYYSQIVNDFQKGDIAEGYSVSREKKESFPLTVTSAQKNPTAFYLCASTRIAVGPRRTEAFFGQGTRLTVV.

CDR3 DNA sequence: TGTGCCAGCAGCTTCGACAGGACAGGGGGCCCGACTTTCTTT. As protein: CASSFDRTGGPTFF. The chain uses TRBV7-8 and TRBJ1-1; 11 nucleotides align to TRBD1. Germline loops: CDR1 SGHVS, CDR2 FQNEAQ. V dropped 3 bases and J dropped 12; count of bases not matched to a gene: 9. This CDR3 has 14 amino acids.

The V and J genes are TRBV5-1 and TRBJ2-7, with D possibly TRBD2 on 6 matching bases. V lost 0 bases, J lost 4 bases, and 14 bases lay in between. CDR1 and CDR2 from the germline V gene are SGHRS and YFSETQ. CDR3 length equals 15 residues. The CDR3 region has the DNA TGCGCCAGCAGCTTGGGCGAGCGGGCGGCATACGAGCAGTACTTC. Protein: CASSLGERAAYEQYF.

This sequence joins TRBV5-1 and TRBJ1-4, with 7 bases lining up with TRBD1. Germline V lookup: CDR1 SGHRS, CDR2 YFSETQ. J gave up 2 bases and V 7 bases, and 5 bases lay outside the gene matches. The CDR3 sequence is 14 residues long. In DNA form, the CDR3 reads TGCGCCAGCGGGTTACAGGGGACTAATGAAAAACTGTTTTTT. It codes for CASGLQGTNEKLFF.

This chain connects TRBV7-9 to TRBJ2-5, with 10 bases identical to TRBD2. J lost 5 bases, V lost 8 bases, and 11 bases had no gene match. The CDR3 spans 15 residues. Germline V gene data show CDR1 as SEHNR and CDR2 as FQNEAQ (reference sequence). The CDR3 protein is CASEPSGGASETQYF. CDR3 DNA: TGTGCCAGCGAGCCAAGCGGGGGGGCCTCGGAGACCCAGTACTTC.

This clone has a single count. The rearrangement uses TRBV7-6 and TRBJ2-7; 9 bases are a match to TRBD2. CDR1 is SGHVS and CDR2 is FNYEAQ in the germline V gene. Trimming took 0 bases from V and 5 from J; bases not matched to a gene: 14. The length of the CDR3 is 18 residues. CDR3 DNA sequence: TGTGCCAGCAGCTTAGCGCACGGCGGGGGGGCCTCGGTCCACGAGCAGTACTTC. Translating it yields CASSLAHGGGASVHEQYF.